The T cell receptor beta chain described here comes from a study of tumor and adjacent non-tumor tissue in lung cancer. Study in general: Stage I to III disease affected about ten men and about five women aged roughly 31 to 85.

This sample's RNA came from whole unsorted tissue. Three rounds of nested PCR, following a modified ARM-PCR protocol, produced the TCRbeta library. MiXCR was run by TCRdb on the multiplex PCR reads, yielding one entry per CDR3 protein. This sample has fewer than 120,000 distinct CDR3 sequences, with approximately 84% found just once. On this clonotype: At one end, the junction sequence differs from germline, possibly due to a read error.

Sequencing was carried out using lung tumor tissue. This sequence was found in an older man with non-small cell lung cancer.

CDR3 sequence reads: CASSLDPTGGRGEQIF. The CDR3 bases are TGTGCCAGCAGCTTAGATCCCACAGGGGGCAGAGGTGAGCAGATCTTC. V is TRBV11-3 and J is TRBJ2-1; 9 bases line up with TRBD1. CDR3 length: 16 residues. CDR1 SGHNT and CDR2 YENEEA come from the germline V gene.